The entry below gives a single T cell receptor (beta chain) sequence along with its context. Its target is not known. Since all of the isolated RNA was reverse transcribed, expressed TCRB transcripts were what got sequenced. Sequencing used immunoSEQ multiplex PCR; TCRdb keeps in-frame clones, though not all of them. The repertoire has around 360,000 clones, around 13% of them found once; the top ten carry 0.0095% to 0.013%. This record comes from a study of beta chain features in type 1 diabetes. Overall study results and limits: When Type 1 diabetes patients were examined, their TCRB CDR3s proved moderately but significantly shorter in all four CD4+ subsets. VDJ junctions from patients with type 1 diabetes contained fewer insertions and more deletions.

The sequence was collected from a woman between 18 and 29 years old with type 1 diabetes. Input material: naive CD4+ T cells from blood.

CDR3 in amino acids: CALGEYEQYF. In DNA, the CDR3 is TGTGCCCTCGGGGAATACGAGCAGTACTTC. This sequence joins TRBV30 and TRBJ2-7; D is perhaps TRBD2 (5 bases). V lost 8 bases to trimming and J lost 4 bases, with 9 bases between them. The germline CDR1 and CDR2 sequences are GTSNPN and SVGIG (reference sequence). This CDR3 comprises 10 residues.